Presented here are 9 T cell receptor beta chains from one specimen sequenced in a study of T cell responses to AZD1222 COVID-19 vaccine. Some clones are missing from TCRdb's copy, which holds only in-frame ones; the method was immunoSEQ multiplex PCR. This sample has approximately 140,000 clones, with more than 85% found just once. The starting material was peripheral blood, obtained 28 days after the second AZD1222 dose. These receptors were taken from an adult who received the AZD1222 COVID-19 vaccine.

This chain joins TRBV27 and TRBJ1-1; D not resolved. Trimming cost V 3 bases and J 4 bases, with 9 bases left between them. The CDR3 sequence is 13 residues long. Germline loops: CDR1 MNHEY, CDR2 SMNVEV (reference sequence). The CDR3 loop reads CASSLGKVTEAFF. CDR3 in DNA: TGTGCCAGCAGTTTGGGGAAGGTCACTGAAGCTTTCTTT.

The chain couples TRBV2 to TRBJ2-7; 8 bases map to TRBD1. CDR1 is SNHLY and CDR2 is FYNNEI in the germline V gene. This CDR3 is 15 amino acids long. Trimming at V came to 6 bases and at J to 1 base, leaving 8 bases not matched to a gene. CDR3 in amino acids: CASSRTGTGSYEQYF. The CDR3 bases are TGTGCCAGCAGCCGGACAGGGACGGGGTCCTACGAGCAGTACTTC.

The genes are TRBV6-1 and TRBJ2-2; possible D gene TRBD2, 6 bases. The CDR3 length is 14 residues. Trimming shortened V by 0 bases and J by 5 bases, and 7 bases separated the two germline ends. The germline V gene encodes CDR1 MNHNS and CDR2 SASEGT. In DNA, the CDR3 is TGTGCCAGCAGTGAAGCGGCGGGGACCGGGGAGCTGTTTTTT. This sequence encodes CASSEAAGTGELFF.

The V and J genes are TRBV19 and TRBJ1-5; possible D gene TRBD1, 5 bases. V was trimmed by 3 bases and J by 4 bases, leaving 16 bases between them. Germline V gene sequence: CDR1 LNHDA, CDR2 SQIVND (reference sequence). This CDR3 spans 16 amino acids. The chain's CDR3 is CASSIPGKGGNQPQHF. The CDR3 nucleotides read TGTGCCAGTAGTATCCCAGGGAAGGGTGGAAATCAGCCCCAGCATTTT.

A single count supports this clone. The rearrangement uses TRBV11-2 and TRBJ1-1; TRBD1 might be the D (6 bases). CDR1 and CDR2 from the germline V gene are SGHAT and FQNNGV. The CDR3 has 15 residues. The V end lost 5 bases, the J end lost 2 bases, and 15 bases lay between the germline ends. CDR3 sequence (DNA): TGTGCCAGCAGCAATTTTCAGGGGATCAACACTGAAGCTTTCTTT. Its translation: CASSNFQGINTEAFF.

The V gene is TRBV2, the J gene TRBJ2-1; 14 bases line up with TRBD2. The germline gives CDR1 SNHLY, CDR2 FYNNEI. This CDR3 is 16 amino acids long. J gave up 10 bases and V 4 bases, and 9 bases lay outside the gene matches. The CDR3 sequence: CASSGEGLAGVGEQFF. As DNA, the CDR3 is TGTGCCAGCAGTGGGGAGGGACTAGCGGGAGTCGGGGAGCAGTTCTTC.

This chain joins TRBV6-2 or TRBV6-3 and TRBJ2-1; 8 bases are shared with TRBD2. This CDR3 spans 13 amino acids. With 2 bases clipped from V and 13 bases from J, the junction kept 7 bases outside the gene matches. Germline values: CDR1 MNHEY, CDR2 SVGEGT. CDR3 amino acids: CASSYLLAGGQFF. The CDR3 bases are TGTGCCAGCAGTTACCTTCTGGCGGGAGGACAGTTCTTC.

The rearrangement uses TRBV7-9 and TRBJ1-1, with D possibly matching TRBD1 (6 bases). The CDR3 totals 11 residues. Germline assignment: CDR1 SEHNR and CDR2 FQNEAQ (reference sequence). V was shortened by 6 bases and J by 5 bases, with 7 bases between the two germline ends. The CDR3 DNA sequence: TGTGCCAGCAGTCAGGGGACTGAAGCTTTCTTT. The encoded protein is CASSQGTEAFF.

CDR3 DNA: TGTGCCAGCAGCCTCGGACTAGGGGCCTACAATGAGCAGTTCTTC. Encoded protein: CASSLGLGAYNEQFF. This chain joins TRBV11-2 and TRBJ2-1; 7 nucleotides align to TRBD2. The CDR3 extends over 15 amino acids. The V segment lost 5 bases and the J segment 2 bases; nucleotides outside the gene matches: 6. Germline V CDR1 and CDR2: SGHAT, FQNNGV.